These 23 T cell receptor beta chains were sequenced from one sample in a study of T-cell memory formation after mild COVID-19. TCRdb reprocessed the 5' RACE reads with MiXCR, giving one entry per CDR3 protein. The data contain 150,000 to 200,000 distinct CDR3 sequences, roughly 10% of them singletons. Sequenced input: PBMCs or a T cell subset sorted from them (not recorded which). The receptors were sampled from a man younger than 35 who had mild COVID-19 (a few samples of this study predate the infection). Cell type and time point are not known.

The rearrangement uses TRBV5-3 and TRBJ2-7; 10 nucleotides align to TRBD2. TRBV5-3 is treated as an ORF (open reading frame) with a function not yet certain. The CDR3 is 14 residues long. V gave up 1 base and J gave up 12 bases; unmatched junction bases: 10. CDR3 coding DNA: TGTGCCAGAAGCTTGAGTCCAGCGGGGGGGCCCCCGTACGTC. Its translation is CARSLSPAGGPPYV.

This chain uses TRBV7-2 with TRBJ1-5; a weak D match, TRBD1 (5 bases). CDR1 and CDR2 from the germline V gene are SGHTA and FQGNSA. Trimming pared 3 bases from V and 1 base from J, leaving 19 bases between. This CDR3 is built from 18 residues. CDR3 region: CASSLTFREGASNQPQHF. CDR3 bases: TGTGCCAGCAGCTTGACTTTTCGTGAAGGGGCGAGCAATCAGCCCCAGCATTTT.

V usage is TRBV12-5 and J usage is TRBJ2-1; a weak D match, TRBD2 (5 bases). Germline loops: CDR1 LGHNT, CDR2 FRNRAP. The CDR3 totals 19 residues. V was trimmed by 0 bases and J by 1 base, leaving 19 bases between them. CDR3: CASGLVIPLAAESYNEQFF. The CDR3 DNA sequence: TGTGCTAGTGGTTTGGTAATCCCCTTAGCAGCGGAATCCTACAATGAGCAGTTCTTC.

The CDR3 DNA reads TGTGCCAGCAGCCAATACGTGACAGACAACTATGGCTACACCTTC. Its translation is CASSQYVTDNYGYTF. The chain employs TRBV3-1 and TRBJ1-2; D is possibly TRBD1 (5 bases). V was cut by 2 bases and J by 2 bases, with 12 bases left in between. The CDR3 extends over 15 amino acids. Germline V CDR1 and CDR2: LGHDT, YNNKEL (reference sequence).

The chain uses TRBV7-2 and TRBJ2-1; no clear D gene. V lost 5 bases to trimming and J lost 7 bases, with 15 bases between them. Germline CDR1 reads SGHTA; CDR2 reads FQGNSA. The CDR3 is 14 residues long. In nucleotides, the CDR3 is TGTGCCAGCAGCCACCCCCGGGCCAGGAATGAGCAGTTCTTC. This gives the protein CASSHPRARNEQFF.

This clonotype was found a few times. This sequence joins TRBV20-1 and TRBJ2-1; TRBD2 matches at 8 bases. The V gene's germline CDR1 is DFQATT and CDR2 SNEGSKA (reference sequence). The CDR3 is 13 amino acids. V gave up 6 bases and J gave up 3 bases; unmatched junction bases: 4. DNA of the CDR3: TGCAGTGCGATCGGGGGGGTCTACAATGAGCAGTTCTTC. Translating it yields CSAIGGVYNEQFF.

The gene calls are TRBV28 and TRBJ1-1; 8 nucleotides match TRBD1. There are 14 residues in the CDR3. J lost 4 bases, V lost 7 bases, and 8 bases had no gene match. In germline, CDR1 is MDHEN, CDR2 SYDVKM. The DNA of the CDR3 is TGTGCCAGCACCCCAGGGGGCAGAGGCACTGAAGCTTTCTTT. Translated, it gives CASTPGGRGTEAFF.

In this sample, this clonotype turned up many times. J is TRBJ2-3 and V is TRBV29-1, with TRBD1 matching 10 bases. Trimming took 1 base from V and 6 from J; bases not matched to a gene: 7. Germline V CDR1 and CDR2: SQVTM, ANQGSEA. The CDR3 sequence is 15 residues long. CDR3 DNA sequence: TGCAGCGTTGAAGCGCGACAGGGGGCGCTGGATACGCAGTATTTT. This sequence encodes CSVEARQGALDTQYF.

This chain connects TRBV5-1 to TRBJ2-1; 11 bases fit TRBD2. The CDR3 sequence is 16 residues long. With 3 bases clipped from V and 2 bases from J, the junction kept 4 bases outside the gene matches. Germline assignment: CDR1 SGHRS and CDR2 YFSETQ. The CDR3 DNA is TGCGCCAGCAGCTCCCTGACTAGCGGGGCCTACAATGAGCAGTTCTTC. It is translated as CASSSLTSGAYNEQFF.

V gene TRBV4-2 combines with J gene TRBJ1-2; no clear D gene. Trimming took off 0 bases at V and 0 bases at J, with 11 bases between the two ends. Germline CDR1 and CDR2: LGHNA and YNFKEQ. The CDR3 loop spans 16 amino acids. The CDR3 nucleotides read TGTGCCAGCAGCCAAGAGGGTGGGGTCCCTAACTATGGCTACACCTTC. As protein: CASSQEGGVPNYGYTF.

This clonotype turned up a few times. This chain connects TRBV5-1 to TRBJ2-3, with 8 bases that match TRBD2. The CDR3 is 16 residues long. Germline-derived CDR1 and CDR2 are SGHRS and YFSETQ. V trimming: 0 bases; J trimming: 2 bases; junction bases outside the gene matches: 5. CDR3 DNA: TGCGCCAGCAGCTTGGCGGGACTAGGGCTCACAGATACGCAGTATTTT. Amino acids: CASSLAGLGLTDTQYF.

This chain connects TRBV12-3 or TRBV12-4 to TRBJ2-3, with 10 positions matching TRBD2. V was clipped by 8 bases and J by 5 bases; unmatched bases: 10. This CDR3 contains 15 residues. The CDR3 bases are TGTGCCAGCGTACTAAGCGGGGGGGCCGTAGATACGCAGTATTTT. This translates into CASVLSGGAVDTQYF.

The table lists this clonotype with many counts. The V call is TRBV6-5, the J call TRBJ2-7; D gene unclear. Between the trimmed V and J ends, which lost 0 bases and 6 bases, there was a span of 9 bases. From germline, CDR1 is MNHEY and CDR2 SVGAGI. The CDR3 has 13 residues. The DNA of the CDR3 is TGTGCCAGCAGTTACTCGAGATACTCCGAGCAGTACTTC. It encodes CASSYSRYSEQYF.

The chain has TRBV5-1 and TRBJ1-2; 7 nucleotides match TRBD1. J was trimmed by 7 bases and V by 4 bases; bases with no gene match: 7. In germline, CDR1 is SGHRS, CDR2 YFSETQ. CDR3 length: 13 amino acids. The CDR3 region is CASSLDSGGGYTF. The CDR3 bases are TGCGCCAGCAGCCTAGACTCAGGGGGTGGCTACACCTTC.

In its sample, this clonotype was seen a few times. The chain is built from TRBV27 and TRBJ1-2; weak D call: TRBD1 (6 bases). Per the germline V gene, CDR1 is MNHEY and CDR2 is SMNVEV (reference sequence). The CDR3 loop spans 13 amino acids. Trimming removed 6 bases at V and 4 bases at J, with 12 bases between. The CDR3 nucleotides read TGTGCCAGCAGCGGGGGGGGCCCCTATGGCTACACCTTC. The encoded protein is CASSGGGPYGYTF.

The table lists this clonotype with a few counts. CDR3: CASSTGLAGPYEQYV. The DNA for the CDR3 is TGTGCCAGCAGCACGGGACTAGCGGGTCCCTACGAGCAGTACGTC. The genes are TRBV7-9 and TRBJ2-7, with 12 bases lining up with TRBD2. The V gene end was trimmed by 5 bases and the J gene end by 2 bases; junction bases not matched to a gene: 4. Germline loops: CDR1 SEHNR, CDR2 FQNEAQ (reference sequence). The CDR3 is made up of 15 amino acids.

V is TRBV5-4 and J is TRBJ1-1, with 8 positions matching TRBD1. The CDR3 has 14 residues. V lost 5 bases, J lost 0 bases, and 3 bases stayed unmatched. From germline, CDR1 is SGHNT and CDR2 YYREEE (reference sequence). The chain's CDR3 is CASRAGGMNTEAFF. The CDR3 DNA sequence: TGTGCCAGCAGGGCAGGGGGCATGAACACTGAAGCTTTCTTT.

This clonotype came up many times. The chain links TRBV12-3 or TRBV12-4 to TRBJ1-2; D is unclear. CDR3 length: 13 residues. Trimming removed 6 bases from V and 7 bases from J, with 15 bases in between. In DNA form, the CDR3 reads TGTGCCAGCAGCCCGGGCCTAACCGTTGGCTACACCTTC. It encodes CASSPGLTVGYTF.

V and J are TRBV12-3 or TRBV12-4 and TRBJ2-1; D is perhaps TRBD2 (6 bases). V shed 7 bases and J shed 4 bases, with 17 bases lying between them. CDR3 length: 15 amino acids. The CDR3 protein is CASTPLAGTYNEQFF. CDR3 nucleotide sequence: TGTGCCAGCACCCCCCTCGCGGGAACTTACAATGAGCAGTTCTTC.

The chain carries TRBV3-1 and TRBJ2-1; 14 bases agree with TRBD2. Germline V gene lookup returns CDR1 LGHDT and CDR2 YNNKEL (reference sequence). This CDR3 contains 14 residues. Trimming cost V 1 base and J 11 bases; bases outside gene matches: 1. The DNA for the CDR3 is TGTGCCAGCAGCCAAGGGACTAGCGGGGGGCAGCAGTTCTTC. Its protein is CASSQGTSGGQQFF.

The chain couples TRBV20-1 to TRBJ2-2; possibly TRBD1 or TRBD2 for D (5 bases each). V was trimmed by 5 bases and J by 3 bases, leaving 10 bases between them. Germline assignment: CDR1 DFQATT and CDR2 SNEGSKA (reference sequence). The CDR3 spans 13 residues. The DNA of the CDR3 is TGCAGTGCTCGGGACCGCTACACCGGGGAGCTGTTTTTT. It translates to CSARDRYTGELFF.

This clonotype was seen many times. The chain links TRBV5-6 to TRBJ1-2; TRBD1 aligns across 7 bases. V lost 5 bases, J lost 8 bases, and 3 bases stayed unmatched. The V gene's germline CDR1 is SGHDT and CDR2 YYEEEE. CDR3 length: 11 residues. CDR3 nucleotide sequence: TGTGCCAGCAGAGAGGGGGCAGGCTACACCTTC. It translates to CASREGAGYTF.

This clonotype was seen a few times. As DNA, the CDR3 is TGTGCCAGCAGCCAAACAGGGGGCCTACTACGCAATCAGCCCCAGCATTTT. Its protein product is CASSQTGGLLRNQPQHF. The rearrangement uses TRBV12-3 or TRBV12-4 and TRBJ1-5; 9 bases are shared with TRBD1. V lost 6 bases, J lost 2 bases, and 11 bases stayed unmatched. CDR3 length: 17 amino acids.